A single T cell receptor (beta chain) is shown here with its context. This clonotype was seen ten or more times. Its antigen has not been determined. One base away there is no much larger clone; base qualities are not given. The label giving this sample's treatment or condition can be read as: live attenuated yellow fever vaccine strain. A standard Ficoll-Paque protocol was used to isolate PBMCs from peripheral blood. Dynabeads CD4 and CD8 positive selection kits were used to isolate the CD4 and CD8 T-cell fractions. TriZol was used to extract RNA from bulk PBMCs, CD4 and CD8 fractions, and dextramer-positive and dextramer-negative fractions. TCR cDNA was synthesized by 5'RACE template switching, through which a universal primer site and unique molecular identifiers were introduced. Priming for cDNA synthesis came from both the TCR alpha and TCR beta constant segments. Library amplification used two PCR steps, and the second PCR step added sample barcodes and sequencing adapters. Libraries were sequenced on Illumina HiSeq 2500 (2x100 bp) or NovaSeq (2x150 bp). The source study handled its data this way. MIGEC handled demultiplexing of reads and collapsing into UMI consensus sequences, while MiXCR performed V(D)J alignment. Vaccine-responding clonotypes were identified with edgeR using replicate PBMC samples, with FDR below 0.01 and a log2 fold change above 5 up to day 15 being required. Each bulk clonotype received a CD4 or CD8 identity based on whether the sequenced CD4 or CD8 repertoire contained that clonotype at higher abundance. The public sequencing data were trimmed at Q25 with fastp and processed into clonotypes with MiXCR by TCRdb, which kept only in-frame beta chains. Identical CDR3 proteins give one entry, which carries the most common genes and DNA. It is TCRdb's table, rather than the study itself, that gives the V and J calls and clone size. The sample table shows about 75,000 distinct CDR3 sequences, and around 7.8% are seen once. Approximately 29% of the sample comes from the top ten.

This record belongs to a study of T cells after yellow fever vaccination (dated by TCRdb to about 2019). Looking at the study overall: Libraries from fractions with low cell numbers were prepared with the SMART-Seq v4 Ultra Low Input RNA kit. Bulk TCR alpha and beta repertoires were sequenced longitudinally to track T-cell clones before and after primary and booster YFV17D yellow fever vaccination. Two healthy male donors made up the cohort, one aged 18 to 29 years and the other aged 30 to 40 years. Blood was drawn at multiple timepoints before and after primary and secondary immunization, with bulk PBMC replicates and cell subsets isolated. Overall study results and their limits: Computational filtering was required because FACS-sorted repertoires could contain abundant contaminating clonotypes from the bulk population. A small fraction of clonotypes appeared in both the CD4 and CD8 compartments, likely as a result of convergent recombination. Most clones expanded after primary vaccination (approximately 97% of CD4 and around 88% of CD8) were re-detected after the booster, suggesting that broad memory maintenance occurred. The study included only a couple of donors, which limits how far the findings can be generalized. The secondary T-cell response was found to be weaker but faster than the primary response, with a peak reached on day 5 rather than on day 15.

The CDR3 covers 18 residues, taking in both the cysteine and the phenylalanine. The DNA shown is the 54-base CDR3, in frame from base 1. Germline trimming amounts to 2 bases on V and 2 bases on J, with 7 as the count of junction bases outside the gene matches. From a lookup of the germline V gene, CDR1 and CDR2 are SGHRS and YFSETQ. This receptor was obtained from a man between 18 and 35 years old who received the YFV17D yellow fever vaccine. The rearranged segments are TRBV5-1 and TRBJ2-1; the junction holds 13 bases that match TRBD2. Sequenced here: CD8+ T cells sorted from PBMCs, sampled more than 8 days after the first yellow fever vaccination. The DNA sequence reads TGCGCCAGCAGCTTTTCCATCGGACTAGCGGGGGCCTACAATGAGCAGTTCTTC. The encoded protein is CASSFSIGLAGAYNEQFF.